One and the same sample provided the 25 T cell receptor beta chains below, sequenced in a study of regulatory T cells in long-lasting Graves disease. Noted time point: newly diagnosed GD, antithyroid drugs for less than 3 months. Extracted RNA from PBMCs served as the source of the TCR library. Investigators prepared the TCR beta libraries by applying iRepertoire HTBI primers and Arm-PCR of CDR3 regions. Via MiXCR, TCRdb re-called the multiplex PCR reads, giving one row per CDR3 protein. The table records 500,000 or so distinct CDR3 sequences, about 16% of them present only once. This same sample was also taken into another study, of T cells in Graves' hyperthyroidism and ophthalmopathy.

The sample in question was peripheral blood mononuclear cells (PBMCs), obtained at new diagnosis, from a patient treated with antithyroid drugs. The receptor source for this set is a woman aged 35-65 years with Graves disease.

Many counts were recorded for this clonotype. The rearrangement uses TRBV11-2 and TRBJ2-7, with no clear D. The CDR3 has 14 amino acids. The germline CDR1 and CDR2 sequences are SGHAT and FQNNGV. V lost 2 bases and J 3 bases, leaving 11 bases between the germline ends. Here the CDR3 reads CASSLLSRFYEQYF. CDR3 bases: TGTGCCAGCAGCTTACTATCACGATTCTACGAGCAGTACTTC. Looking up the rest from reference TRBV11-2 and TRBJ2-7 gives the full variable domain: EAGVAQSPRYKIIEKRQSVAFWCNPISGHATLYWYQQILGQGPKLLIQFQNNGVVDDSQLPKDRFSAERLKGVDSTLKIQPAKLEDSAVYLCASSLLSRFYEQYFGPGTRLTVT.

This chain links TRBV20-1 with TRBJ1-2; D remains ambiguous. V was clipped by 6 bases and J by 4 bases, with 9 bases between them. Per germline, CDR1 DFQATT and CDR2 SNEGSKA (reference sequence). This CDR3 comprises 11 residues. As DNA, the CDR3 is TGCAGTGCGGGCAACTCCTATGGCTACACCTTC. This translates into CSAGNSYGYTF.

The chain has TRBV6-1 and TRBJ2-7; 11 bases are shared with TRBD2. Trimming took 5 bases from V and 4 from J; bases not matched to a gene: 7. The CDR3 contains 15 residues. Germline V gene sequence: CDR1 MNHNS, CDR2 SASEGT. In nucleotides, the CDR3 is TGTGCCAGCAGTCCCGGGACTAGCGGAGAATACGAGCAGTACTTC. This sequence encodes CASSPGTSGEYEQYF.

This clonotype appeared a single time. The rearrangement links TRBV6-1 to TRBJ1-1; TRBD1 might be the D (6 bases). This CDR3 is 15 amino acids long. Per germline, CDR1 MNHNS and CDR2 SASEGT. Trimming left V 7 bases short and J 5 bases short, with 20 bases between. CDR3 region: CASTPTGLGKTEAFF. Written as DNA, the CDR3 is TGTGCCAGCACCCCCACAGGGTTGGGGAAGACTGAAGCTTTCTTT.

CDR3 sequence: CSALRTSGGRETQYF. The CDR3 region has the DNA TGCAGTGCCCTGCGGACTAGCGGGGGGAGGGAGACCCAGTACTTC. The rearrangement uses TRBV20-1 and TRBJ2-5, with TRBD2 matching over 14 bases. The CDR3 has 15 residues. Per the germline V gene, CDR1 is DFQATT and CDR2 is SNEGSKA (reference sequence). With V trimmed by 6 bases and J by 5 bases, 8 bases remained unmatched.

V usage is TRBV20-1 and J usage is TRBJ1-4; D call uncertain. With 1 base removed from V and 3 bases from J, the gap between germline ends came to 9 bases. The CDR3 has 14 amino acids. CDR1 is DFQATT, CDR2 SNEGSKA, per germline (reference sequence). The CDR3 loop is CSARGVASNEKLFF. DNA of the CDR3: TGCAGTGCTAGAGGCGTTGCCTCTAATGAAAAACTGTTTTTT.

The sample holds many counts of this clonotype. The rearrangement links TRBV6-5 to TRBJ1-1, with 7 bases identical to TRBD1. The length of the CDR3 is 15 residues. Germline V lookup: CDR1 MNHEY, CDR2 SVGAGI. V dropped 3 bases and J dropped 5; count of bases not matched to a gene: 9. The CDR3 sequence: CASSYGARGQTEAFF. CDR3 nucleotides: TGTGCCAGCAGTTATGGTGCTAGGGGGCAAACTGAAGCTTTCTTT.

The chain combines TRBV6-1 with TRBJ1-2; no reliable D call. This CDR3 is 14 amino acids long. Germline lookup yields CDR1 MNHNS and CDR2 SASEGT. Between the trimmed V and J ends, which lost 3 bases and 4 bases, there was a span of 12 bases. The CDR3 loop is CASSDSGNSYGYTF. DNA of the CDR3: TGTGCCAGCAGTGACTCGGGCAACAGCTATGGCTACACCTTC.

This clonotype is a singleton in its sample. A junction boundary mismatches the germline segment, possibly from a read error. The chain is built from TRBV11-3 and TRBJ1-2; 9 nucleotides agree with TRBD1. The germline CDR1 and CDR2 sequences are SGHNT and YENEEA. There are 15 residues in the CDR3. In DNA form, the CDR3 reads TGTGTCAGCAGCCCCCGGACAGGGGATAAGTATGGCTACACCTTC. Translating it yields CVSSPRTGDKYGYTF.

The CDR3 reads CTSSLARDRDYEQYF. The CDR3 nucleotides read TGTACCAGCAGCTTAGCCCGGGACAGGGATTACGAGCAGTACTTC. The chain couples TRBV7-2 to TRBJ2-7, with TRBD1 matching 9 bases. Germline V gene lookup returns CDR1 SGHTA and CDR2 FQGNSA. The CDR3 has 15 amino acids. Trimming at V came to 0 bases and at J to 4 bases, leaving 4 bases not matched to a gene.

At least ten counts were recorded for this clonotype. This chain links TRBV6-1 with TRBJ2-5; D remains ambiguous. Trimming took 6 bases from V and 5 from J, leaving 10 bases between them. Germline lookup yields CDR1 MNHNS and CDR2 SASEGT. There are 12 residues in the CDR3. The CDR3 spells CASRDRGETQYF. The CDR3 nucleotides are TGTGCCAGCAGGGACCGTGGGGAGACCCAGTACTTC.

This clonotype was picked up many times. The V and J genes are TRBV6-1 and TRBJ1-6, with D possibly matching TRBD1 (6 bases). The ends were cut back, 4 bases at V and 9 bases at J, with 13 bases in the middle. There are 14 residues in the CDR3. Germline V gives CDR1 MNHNS, CDR2 SASEGT. CDR3 in amino acids: CASSVQGWGSPLHF. The CDR3 DNA is TGTGCCAGCAGTGTACAGGGTTGGGGTTCACCCCTCCACTTT.

This chain links TRBV10-3 with TRBJ2-3, with D possibly matching TRBD2 (6 bases). CDR1 ENHRY and CDR2 SYGVKD come from the germline V gene. Trimming removed 8 bases at V and 4 bases at J, with 13 bases between. This CDR3 has 13 amino acids. The CDR3 nucleotides are TGTGCCATCTCGGGGGTCTCCGCAGATACGCAGTATTTT. Its protein is CAISGVSADTQYF.

This clonotype was seen many times. V and J are TRBV5-6 and TRBJ2-7, with TRBD2 matching over 10 bases. The CDR3 is 16 residues long. Germline V gives CDR1 SGHDT, CDR2 YYEEEE. V dropped 4 bases and J dropped 5; count of bases not matched to a gene: 12. CDR3 region: CASSLELAGVAHEQYF. The CDR3 nucleotides are TGTGCCAGCAGCCTGGAGCTAGCGGGGGTGGCGCACGAGCAGTACTTC.

This clonotype occurred many times. The chain has TRBV5-1 and TRBJ2-1, with a possible D match to TRBD2 (6 bases). The germline V gene encodes CDR1 SGHRS and CDR2 YFSETQ. V dropped 0 bases and J dropped 4 bases, with 11 bases sitting between them. The CDR3 has 15 residues. The CDR3 DNA reads TGCGCCAGCAGCTTGGACGGGGCGGGGTACAATGAGCAGTTCTTC. The encoded protein is CASSLDGAGYNEQFF. The entire variable domain, with the rest obtained from reference TRBV5-1 and TRBJ2-1, is as follows: KAGVTQTPRYLIKTRGQQVTLSCSPISGHRSVSWYQQTPGQGLQFLFEYFSETQRNKGNFPGRFSGRQFSNSRSEMNVSTLELGDSALYLCASSLDGAGYNEQFFGPGTRLTVL.

This clonotype has a handful of counts. J is TRBJ2-6 and V is TRBV13; D unclear. The CDR3 contains 15 residues. Looked up from germline, CDR1 is PRHDT and CDR2 is FYEKMQ (reference sequence). The ends were cut back, 5 bases at V and 0 bases at J, with 8 bases in the middle. CDR3 nucleotide sequence: TGTGCCAGCAGCCAACTCAGCTCTGGGGCCAACGTCCTGACTTTC. This sequence encodes CASSQLSSGANVLTF.

This clonotype was counted between two and nine times. The chain joins TRBV11-2 to TRBJ1-2; unclear D gene. V dropped 4 bases and J dropped 2 bases, with 11 bases sitting between them. The germline CDR1 and CDR2 sequences are SGHAT and FQNNGV. The CDR3 length is 14 residues. The CDR3 DNA follows: TGTGCCAGCAGCTACGGGATAGGAAACTATGGCTACACCTTC. This encodes CASSYGIGNYGYTF.

The chain is built from TRBV12-3 or TRBV12-4 and TRBJ1-1; possible D gene TRBD1, 5 bases. Trimming shortened V by 6 bases and J by 0 bases, and 8 bases separated the two germline ends. There are 13 residues in the CDR3. The CDR3 spells CASRDNLNTEAFF. CDR3 bases: TGTGCCAGCAGGGACAATTTGAACACTGAAGCTTTCTTT.

As concerns this clonotype: One end of the junction does not line up with germline, which may come from a read error. The chain combines TRBV29-1 with TRBJ1-1, with a weak D call TRBD1 (6 bases). Germline assignment: CDR1 SQVTM and CDR2 ANQGSEA. The CDR3 length is 12 residues. CDR3 in DNA: TGCAGCGTCGAAGACAGGACTTATGAAGCTTTCTTT. Residues: CSVEDRTYEAFF.

Many counts were recorded for this clonotype. This chain uses TRBV2 with TRBJ1-4, with D tentatively TRBD1 (6 bases). Germline lookup yields CDR1 SNHLY and CDR2 FYNNEI. Trimming removed 5 bases from V and 7 bases from J, with 17 bases in between. The CDR3 contains 15 residues. CDR3 sequence reads: CASSPRGGRAEKLFF. CDR3 nucleotide sequence: TGTGCCAGCAGTCCCCGGGGGGGGCGGGCTGAAAAACTGTTTTTT.

Note on this clonotype: A far larger clone is one base from this, pointing to a likely read error. The chain uses TRBV6-5 and TRBJ2-3; D gene uncertain. TRBJ2-1 explains the end of the DNA better; the J call may be wrong. CDR1 is MNHEY, CDR2 SVGAGI, per germline. CDR3 length: 17 amino acids. CDR3 in DNA: TGTGCCAGCAGTTACTCTGGTGGGGTACGGAGCTCCTACGAGCAGTTCTTC. Amino acid sequence: CASSYSGGVRSSYEQFF.

V is TRBV6-2 or TRBV6-3 and J is TRBJ2-5, with D possibly matching TRBD1 (5 bases). Trimming took off 4 bases at V and 1 base at J, with 13 bases between the two ends. The CDR3 consists of 15 residues. Germline V lookup: CDR1 MNHEY, CDR2 SVGEGT. The CDR3 bases are TGTGCCAGCAGTTCCGTCGTCAGGGCCCAAGAGACCCAGTACTTC. Amino acids: CASSSVVRAQETQYF.

This clonotype was recorded at least ten times. The chain recombines TRBV11-2 with TRBJ1-5; D gene uncertain. Trimming pared 0 bases from V and 6 bases from J, leaving 12 bases between. Looked up from germline, CDR1 is SGHAT and CDR2 is FQNNGV. This CDR3 region has 15 residues. CDR3 coding DNA: TGTGCCAGCAGCTTAGATAACACCGGAGGTCAGCCCCAGCATTTT. This codes for CASSLDNTGGQPQHF.

This clonotype was counted only a few times. V and J are TRBV5-1 and TRBJ2-3; D is unclear. Deletions cut 2 bases from V and 0 bases from J, with 10 bases between. The CDR3 is 15 residues long. CDR1 SGHRS and CDR2 YFSETQ come from the germline V gene. This chain's CDR3 is CASSLMPASTDTQYF. As DNA, the CDR3 is TGCGCCAGCAGCTTAATGCCCGCTAGCACAGATACGCAGTATTTT. Full variable domain (remainder filled in from reference TRBV5-1 and TRBJ2-3): KAGVTQTPRYLIKTRGQQVTLSCSPISGHRSVSWYQQTPGQGLQFLFEYFSETQRNKGNFPGRFSGRQFSNSRSEMNVSTLELGDSALYLCASSLMPASTDTQYFGPGTRLTVL.

This clonotype has a count of ten or more. V and J are TRBV7-9 and TRBJ1-1; D gene ambiguous. Between the trimmed V and J ends, which lost 1 base and 0 bases, there was a span of 6 bases. In germline, CDR1 is SEHNR, CDR2 FQNEAQ (reference sequence). The CDR3 loop spans 14 amino acids. The chain's CDR3 is CASSLDPVNTEAFF. Written as DNA, the CDR3 is TGTGCCAGCAGCTTAGACCCGGTGAACACTGAAGCTTTCTTT. Filled out from reference TRBV7-9 and TRBJ1-1, the complete variable domain reads DTGVSQNPRHKITKRGQNVTFRCDPISEHNRLYWYRQTLGQGPEFLTYFQNEAQLEKSRLLSDRFSAERPKGSFSTLEIQRTEQGDSAMYLCASSLDPVNTEAFFGQGTRLTVV.